This T cell receptor (beta chain) was sequenced during a study of blood T cells in healthy people across ages (dated by TCRdb to 2014 to 2015). Some background on the complete study: In model experiments, roughly one uniquely barcoded TCR beta cDNA molecule per two T cells was captured by template switching. Using deep sequencing normalized with unique cDNA molecular identifiers, the study measured how TCR beta repertoire diversity changes with age. Four age groups were formed from the donors: young (average about 17 years), middle-aged (just under 40), aged (approximately 60) and long-lived (around 82). Donors of different ages were randomly distributed across sequencing lanes to avoid experimental bias. For two donors (one aged 18 to 30 and one aged 80 or older), the study analyzed two additional independent replicas of 1 million unique cDNA reads from the same blood draw.

The method behind the library was 5' RACE. The sequencing machine was an Illumina HiSeq 2500. A second PCR of roughly 6 to 12 cycles was performed with a sample-barcoded 5' primer and a J-beta primer mix. A unique molecular identifier was introduced onto each TCR beta cDNA molecule by a template-switch 5' adaptor carrying 12 random nucleotides. Each sample yielded at least 2.5 million CDR3-containing paired-end reads. First-strand cDNA was synthesized from all RNA with the Mint cDNA synthesis kit, primed by a TRBC-specific oligonucleotide. Following uracil-DNA glycosylase treatment, all cDNA underwent a first 18-cycle PCR with the universal primers M1SS and BC2_uni_R. The published analysis was carried out like this. For normalization, 1 million high-quality reads were randomly selected from each sample, with every read carrying a distinct molecular identifier. Instead of being binned into consensus sequences, reads with shared molecular identifiers were discarded. MiTCR, set to a Q25 quality threshold and the strictest error-elimination algorithm, was used for CDR3 identification, clonotype clustering and error correction. A nonparametric unseen species model with Euler transformation was used to estimate a lower bound on total TCR beta diversity. TCRdb itself trimmed the public reads at Q25 with fastp, ran MiXCR and retained productive beta chains. Every CDR3 protein is listed once, alongside the most common genes and DNA of its rows. The V and J calls were determined by TCRdb, not by the authors. In all, the sample holds about 1.6 million distinct CDR3 sequences, and 30% to 40% of those were seen once. Roughly 10% of the sample comes from the top ten.

This clonotype was seen only a few times. The antigen it recognizes is unknown. Per-base qualities were not stored, and no clone one base away is much larger. The donors were roughly 39 Caucasian individuals from Russia, aged roughly 6 to 90 years, who were systemically healthy. Each donor gave approximately 9.3 milliliters of peripheral blood, collected into EDTA-treated Vacutainer tubes. Ficoll-Paque density-gradient centrifugation was used to isolate PBMCs, with at least 7 million obtained per sample. Total RNA was extracted from PBMCs with Trizol reagent, with at least 6 micrograms obtained per sample. The percentages of naive CD45RAhigh/CD27high T cells were determined by flow cytometry on a PBMC aliquot from every donor. The study at large found these results: As age increased, observed TCR beta diversity per million T cells dropped in a roughly linear way, and a significant reduction was already evident by age about 40. The CMV infection status of donors was not known, potentially confounding age-related changes in expanded clonotypes. Estimates of total diversity based on one million sequenced T cells were regarded as lower bounds and as underestimates. Conclusive comparison of naive and antigen-experienced compartments was prevented by the profiling of bulk unsorted PBMCs. The long-lived group showed more naive CD4+ T cells, fewer expanded clones and increased TCR diversity than the aged group, suggesting age selection. Observed TCR beta diversity correlated strongly with the percentage of naive T cells measured by flow cytometry.

The germline V gene provides CDR1 SGHTA and CDR2 FQGNSA. Trimming at the junction amounts to 4 bases on V and 5 bases on J, and the germline ends lie 15 bases apart. The CDR3 holds 14 amino acids from the cysteine to the phenylalanine. Only the CDR3 part of the read is kept: 42 bases, read in frame from the first base. Sequences were obtained from blood. The origin of this receptor is a woman between 25 and 40 years old in good health. The rearrangement combines TRBV7-2 with TRBJ2-7; no D segment can be confidently identified. At the DNA level, the sequence is TGTGCCAGCAGCTCCTACCCGTTGGTCCACGAGCAGTACTTC. Its amino acids are CASSSYPLVHEQYF.